This entry lists 28 T cell receptor beta chains sequenced from one sample in a study of CD4+ T cells in melanoma. Here immunoSEQ multiplex PCR was the method, and the copy in TCRdb shows in-frame clones only, minus some. This sample has some 19,000 clones; just under 80% occur once, and the top ten carry 9.7%. The receptor source for this set is a human donor with melanoma.

The chain combines TRBV21-1 with TRBJ1-5. TRBV21-1 has pseudogene status. The CDR3 is 12 amino acids. The CDR3 coding sequence is TGTGCCAGCAGCAAACGATATCAGCCCCAGCATTTT. It encodes CASSKRYQPQHF.

In DNA form, the CDR3 reads TGTGCCAGCACCCTGACGGGGGACGCACCCCTCCACTTT. This encodes CASTLTGDAPLHF. The chain recombines TRBV7-9 with TRBJ1-6, with TRBD1 as a possible D gene (5 bases). The V gene lost 7 bases and the J gene lost 11 bases, with 15 bases spanning the gap. Germline V gene lookup returns CDR1 SEHNR and CDR2 FQNEAQ (reference sequence). The length of the CDR3 is 13 residues. Full variable domain (rest looked up from reference TRBV7-9 and TRBJ1-6): DTGVSQNPRHKITKRGQNVTFRCDPISEHNRLYWYRQTLGQGPEFLTYFQNEAQLEKSRLLSDRFSAERPKGSFSTLEIQRTEQGDSAMYLCASTLTGDAPLHFGNGTRLTVT.

J is TRBJ2-1 and V is TRBV6-5; TRBD2 matches at 11 bases. CDR3 length equals 16 residues. Trimming removed 4 bases from V and 5 bases from J; junction bases left unmatched: 7. Germline assignment: CDR1 MNHEY and CDR2 SVGAGI. CDR3 in amino acids: CASSSPGGLADNEQFF. CDR3 bases: TGTGCCAGCAGTTCCCCGGGGGGACTAGCGGACAATGAGCAGTTCTTC.

The chain combines TRBV9 with TRBJ2-3; no clear D gene. Germline V gene lookup returns CDR1 SGDLS and CDR2 YYNGEE. V was pared by 0 bases and J by 0 bases, with 8 bases between. This CDR3 is 15 amino acids long. The CDR3 loop reads CASSVGVDSTDTQYF. CDR3 DNA sequence: TGTGCCAGCAGCGTAGGGGTAGATAGCACAGATACGCAGTATTTT.

The rearrangement links TRBV27 to TRBJ1-2; the match to TRBD1 covers 7 bases. The J segment lost 3 bases and the V segment lost 5 bases, leaving 3 bases of the junction unmatched. CDR3 length equals 13 residues. The germline gives CDR1 MNHEY, CDR2 SMNVEV (reference sequence). The CDR3, as DNA: TGTGCCAGCAGTCCTCAGGGGGACTATGGCTACACCTTC. This sequence encodes CASSPQGDYGYTF.

J is TRBJ2-1 and V is TRBV11-3; no clear D gene. CDR1 SGHNT and CDR2 YENEEA come from the germline V gene. The CDR3 runs to 14 residues. Deletions cut 1 base from V and 15 bases from J, with 19 bases between. The CDR3 sequence is CASSLVLPSGFPFF. The DNA for the CDR3 is TGTGCCAGCAGCTTAGTTCTCCCATCCGGGTTTCCGTTCTTC.

CDR3 coding DNA: TGTGCCATCAGTGACCCCGGACAGACCTCTGGAAACACCATATATTTT. Translated, it gives CAISDPGQTSGNTIYF. The rearrangement uses TRBV10-3 and TRBJ1-3; possibly TRBD1 for D (6 bases). The CDR3 runs 16 residues. The germline V and J ends were trimmed by 3 bases and 0 bases, with 12 bases remaining between them. Germline lookup yields CDR1 ENHRY and CDR2 SYGVKD.

CDR3 loop: CASSRESGGTDTQYF. CDR3 in DNA: TGTGCCAGCAGCAGAGAGTCCGGGGGCACAGATACGCAGTATTTT. The V gene is TRBV7-8, the J gene TRBJ2-3, with a weak D call TRBD2 (5 bases). The CDR3 length is 15 residues. Germline CDR1 and CDR2: SGHVS and FQNEAQ. Trimming took 5 bases from V and 1 from J, leaving 13 bases between them. The full variable domain, completed using reference TRBV7-8 and TRBJ2-3, is GAGVSQSPRYKVAKRGQDVALRCDPISGHVSLFWYQQALGQGPEFLTYFQNEAQLDKSGLPSDRFFAERPEGSVSTLKIQRTQQEDSAVYLCASSRESGGTDTQYFGPGTRLTVL.

The chain has TRBV13 and TRBJ1-5; 7 nucleotides agree with TRBD1. V trimming: 4 bases; J trimming: 7 bases; junction bases outside the gene matches: 13. The germline V gene encodes CDR1 PRHDT and CDR2 FYEKMQ (reference sequence). This CDR3 has 16 amino acids. The chain's CDR3 is CASSWQTRTGVQPQHF. For the CDR3, the DNA is TGTGCCAGCAGCTGGCAGACCCGAACAGGGGTCCAGCCCCAGCATTTT.

The chain combines TRBV6-4 with TRBJ1-1, with a weak D call TRBD1 (5 bases). The CDR3 has 13 residues. Per germline, CDR1 MRHNA and CDR2 SNTAGT. The V end lost 0 bases, the J end lost 6 bases, and 8 bases lay between the germline ends. The CDR3 is CASSDSWGAEAFF. The CDR3 DNA sequence: TGTGCCAGCAGTGACTCGTGGGGGGCTGAAGCTTTCTTT.

The genes are TRBV30 and TRBJ1-1; 7 bases are shared with TRBD1. The CDR3 loop spans 11 amino acids. CDR1 and CDR2 from the germline V gene are GTSNPN and SVGIG (reference sequence). The V and J ends lost 8 bases and 2 bases, in that order; junction bases with no gene match: 2. The CDR3 reads CARDSNTEAFF. The DNA for the CDR3 is TGTGCCCGGGACAGTAACACTGAAGCTTTCTTT.

The chain is built from TRBV6-1 and TRBJ1-6; maybe TRBD1 (5 bases). Trimming took off 6 bases at V and 9 bases at J, with 15 bases between the two ends. CDR3 size: 14 residues. Germline V gene data show CDR1 as MNHNS and CDR2 as SASEGT. The CDR3 loop is CASRRDAGLSPLHF. CDR3 nucleotides: TGTGCCAGCAGGAGGGACGCCGGACTTTCACCCCTCCACTTT.

The V gene is TRBV19, the J gene TRBJ1-1, with TRBD1 matching 8 bases. CDR3 size: 13 residues. The V gene end was trimmed by 6 bases and the J gene end by 6 bases; junction bases not matched to a gene: 6. Germline lookup yields CDR1 LNHDA and CDR2 SQIVND (reference sequence). The CDR3 loop is CASRTQGDSEAFF. CDR3 in DNA: TGTGCCAGTAGAACACAGGGGGACTCTGAAGCTTTCTTT.

This chain joins TRBV19 and TRBJ2-1; a weak D match, TRBD2 (5 bases). V dropped 9 bases and J dropped 2 bases, with 14 bases sitting between them. Germline assignment: CDR1 LNHDA and CDR2 SQIVND (reference sequence). CDR3 size: 14 residues. Written as DNA, the CDR3 is TGTGCCAGCAGCCAGCGGTACCCCTACAATGAGCAGTTCTTC. Its translation: CASSQRYPYNEQFF.

This clone was seen a single time. The rearrangement uses TRBV6-5 and TRBJ1-2; the D gene is possibly TRBD1 (5 bases). The CDR3 is 15 residues long. V was shortened by 3 bases and J by 7 bases, with 18 bases between the two germline ends. CDR1 is MNHEY, CDR2 SVGAGI, per germline. The DNA of the CDR3 is TGTGCCAGCAGTTATTCTGGACACACCTCTGGTGGCTACACCTTC. Translating gives CASSYSGHTSGGYTF.

The genes are TRBV5-4 and TRBJ2-5; 8 bases map to TRBD2. Germline CDR1 reads SGHNT; CDR2 reads YYREEE (reference sequence). This CDR3 contains 14 residues. V was pared by 4 bases and J by 1 base, with 3 bases of the junction left unmatched. The CDR3 loop is CASSPGGGQETQYF. CDR3 DNA: TGTGCCAGCAGCCCGGGGGGGGGCCAAGAGACCCAGTACTTC.

The CDR3, as DNA: TGTGCCAGCAGTGAAGCTGGAAACACCATATATTTT. Translated, it gives CASSEAGNTIYF. The chain uses TRBV2 and TRBJ1-3; no reliable D call. The CDR3 is 12 amino acids. With 0 bases removed from V and 3 bases from J, the gap between germline ends came to 0 bases. Per germline, CDR1 SNHLY and CDR2 FYNNEI.

The chain has TRBV7-9 and TRBJ1-4; 8 bases are a match to TRBD1. From germline, CDR1 is SEHNR and CDR2 FQNEAQ (reference sequence). The V and J ends lost 5 bases and 4 bases, in that order; junction bases with no gene match: 9. The CDR3 has 16 amino acids. CDR3 amino acids: CASSPLRGRSNEKLFF. DNA of the CDR3: TGTGCCAGCAGCCCTCTCAGGGGGCGGAGTAATGAAAAACTGTTTTTT.

The rearrangement uses TRBV7-9 and TRBJ1-5, with TRBD1 as a possible D gene (5 bases). Germline lookup yields CDR1 SEHNR and CDR2 FQNEAQ (reference sequence). The CDR3 sequence is 12 residues long. V gave up 5 bases and J gave up 8 bases, with 10 bases separating them. CDR3: CASSPGGEPQHF. The CDR3 nucleotides read TGTGCCAGCAGCCCTGGGGGGGAGCCCCAGCATTTT.

This clone was observed once. This chain uses TRBV2 with TRBJ1-6; D call uncertain. This CDR3 is built from 16 residues. V was pared by 4 bases and J by 7 bases, with 17 bases between. Germline V gives CDR1 SNHLY, CDR2 FYNNEI. The CDR3 loop is CASSATRGRLNSPLHF. Written as DNA, the CDR3 is TGTGCCAGCAGTGCCACGAGAGGACGGTTAAATTCACCCCTCCACTTT. The full variable domain, with the rest looked up from reference TRBV2 and TRBJ1-6, is EPEVTQTPSHQVTQMGQEVILRCVPISNHLYFYWYRQILGQKVEFLVSFYNNEISEKSEIFDDQFSVERPDGSNFTLKIRSTKLEDSAMYFCASSATRGRLNSPLHFGNGTRLTVT.

The chain employs TRBV29-1 and TRBJ2-7; D ambiguous. The CDR3 contains 11 residues. Germline loops: CDR1 SQVTM, CDR2 ANQGSEA. Deletions cut 7 bases from V and 7 bases from J, with 14 bases between. The CDR3 bases are TGCAGCGCCGGAATTGACCAGGAGCAGTACTTC. This encodes CSAGIDQEQYF.

Written as DNA, the CDR3 is TGTGCCAGCCAACAGAGTGGCGGATCCTACGAGCAGTACTTC. It encodes CASQQSGGSYEQYF. The J gene is TRBJ2-7, the V gene TRBV18; no reliable D call. Between the trimmed V and J ends, which lost 8 bases and 1 base, there was a span of 15 bases. This CDR3 is 14 amino acids long. Looked up from germline, CDR1 is KGHSH and CDR2 is LQKENI.

J is TRBJ2-7 and V is TRBV19; D is unresolved. Trimming removed 7 bases at V and 6 bases at J, with 10 bases between. Germline CDR1 LNHDA, CDR2 SQIVND (reference sequence). CDR3 length: 11 amino acids. The CDR3 protein is CASKVGSEQYF. Here the CDR3 DNA reads TGTGCCAGTAAAGTGGGGTCCGAGCAGTACTTC. The full variable domain, its missing parts supplied by reference TRBV19 and TRBJ2-7, is DGGITQSPKYLFRKEGQNVTLSCEQNLNHDAMYWYRQDPGQGLRLIYYSQIVNDFQKGDIAEGYSVSREKKESFPLTVTSAQKNPTAFYLCASKVGSEQYFGPGTRLTVT.

V gene TRBV2 combines with J gene TRBJ2-6; weak D call: TRBD1 (6 bases). The germline V gene encodes CDR1 SNHLY and CDR2 FYNNEI. Trimming removed 3 bases from V and 0 bases from J, with 9 bases in between. The CDR3 length is 16 residues. CDR3 sequence: CASSDIGGSGANVLTF. CDR3 nucleotides: TGTGCCAGCAGTGATATAGGGGGCTCTGGGGCCAACGTCCTGACTTTC.

This clone was recorded once. The CDR3 nucleotides are TGCGCCAGCAGTCCCGGGTTAGACTATGGCTACACCTTC. It encodes CASSPGLDYGYTF. The chain is built from TRBV10-1 and TRBJ1-2; D gene unclear. The germline V gene encodes CDR1 WNHNN and CDR2 SYGVQD (reference sequence). V dropped 5 bases and J dropped 3 bases, with 10 bases sitting between them. The CDR3 covers 13 residues.

This clone occurred a few times. This chain joins TRBV6-5 and TRBJ1-2, with a possible D match to TRBD1 (6 bases). With 0 bases removed from V and 8 bases from J, the gap between germline ends came to 19 bases. The CDR3 is 16 amino acids. Looked up from germline, CDR1 is MNHEY and CDR2 is SVGAGI. The CDR3 DNA reads as TGTGCCAGCAGTTACTCCCAGGGGTTTTCGGGCACCGGCTACACCTTC. It codes for CASSYSQGFSGTGYTF.

This sequence joins TRBV18 and TRBJ2-5; D is ambiguous. The CDR3 has 15 residues. The germline V and J ends were trimmed by 3 bases and 0 bases, with 11 bases remaining between them. Germline V CDR1 and CDR2: KGHSH, LQKENI. CDR3 nucleotides: TGTGCCAGCTCACCCCTTAGCAGTTACCAAGAGACCCAGTACTTC. It encodes CASSPLSSYQETQYF.

The gene calls are TRBV5-1 and TRBJ2-2; 9 bases map to TRBD1. CDR3 length: 16 amino acids. Germline CDR1 reads SGHRS; CDR2 reads YFSETQ. With V trimmed by 4 bases and J by 0 bases, 4 bases remained unmatched. This CDR3 reads CASSPQGASNTGELFF. CDR3 coding DNA: TGCGCCAGCAGCCCACAGGGGGCCTCGAACACCGGGGAGCTGTTTTTT. Complete variable domain (other parts from reference TRBV5-1 and TRBJ2-2): KAGVTQTPRYLIKTRGQQVTLSCSPISGHRSVSWYQQTPGQGLQFLFEYFSETQRNKGNFPGRFSGRQFSNSRSEMNVSTLELGDSALYLCASSPQGASNTGELFFGEGSRLTVL.